These 29 T cell receptor beta chains share one sample of origin, sequenced in a study of early T cells in non-severe SARS-CoV-2 infection. One entry per CDR3 protein results from TCRdb running MiXCR on the 5' RACE reads. In the table there are 45,000 to 65,000 distinct CDR3 sequences, around 9.1% of which are singletons. The sequenced sample consisted of whole blood. The receptors originated from an adult who was a healthcare worker with PCR-confirmed SARS-CoV-2 infection or an uninfected control (not recorded which).

There are many counts of this clonotype. This rearrangement joins TRBV14 to TRBJ1-1; 10 positions match TRBD1. This CDR3 is 15 amino acids long. The germline gives CDR1 SGHDN, CDR2 FVKESK. V shed 5 bases, J shed 4 bases, and the junction held 7 bases outside the gene matches. The CDR3 DNA reads as TGTGCCAGCAGCTCGAGACAGGGGGCTCTCACTGAAGCTTTCTTT. Translating it yields CASSSRQGALTEAFF.

This clonotype came up a few times. The chain couples TRBV19 to TRBJ2-7; TRBD1 aligns across 7 bases. Germline V gene sequence: CDR1 LNHDA, CDR2 SQIVND (reference sequence). The CDR3 loop spans 14 amino acids. Losses at the gene ends were 4 bases for V and 0 bases for J; bases not matched to a gene: 3. The CDR3 DNA reads TGTGCCAGTAGTACTTGGGACAGCTCCTACGAGCAGTACTTC. Amino acids: CASSTWDSSYEQYF. The whole variable domain, filled in from reference TRBV19 and TRBJ2-7, reads DGGITQSPKYLFRKEGQNVTLSCEQNLNHDAMYWYRQDPGQGLRLIYYSQIVNDFQKGDIAEGYSVSREKKESFPLTVTSAQKNPTAFYLCASSTWDSSYEQYFGPGTRLTVT.

This clonotype was seen repeatedly, ten times or more. The chain employs TRBV20-1 and TRBJ2-1; TRBD1 agrees at 8 bases. CDR1 and CDR2 from the germline V gene are DFQATT and SNEGSKA (reference sequence). With 3 bases clipped from V and 6 bases from J, the junction kept 7 bases outside the gene matches. This CDR3 contains 14 residues. The CDR3 reads CSARATGERNEQFF. CDR3 bases: TGCAGTGCTAGGGCGACAGGGGAGCGCAATGAGCAGTTCTTC.

This clonotype appeared many times. The CDR3 DNA reads as TGTGCCAGTCGGGGTAGCGGGGGACGCTACGAGCAGTACTTC. Its translation is CASRGSGGRYEQYF. The chain couples TRBV27 to TRBJ2-7; 9 nucleotides match TRBD2. The V gene's germline CDR1 is MNHEY and CDR2 SMNVEV (reference sequence). The CDR3 extends over 14 amino acids. V lost 9 bases, J lost 3 bases, and 9 bases stayed unmatched.

This clonotype has ten or more counts. The V gene is TRBV24-1, the J gene TRBJ2-3; no definite D call. CDR3 length: 14 amino acids. V was pared by 7 bases and J by 0 bases, with 10 bases between. CDR1 and CDR2 from the germline V gene are KGHDR and SFDVKD. CDR3 DNA sequence: TGTGCCACCAGCCCATCAATGAGCACAGATACGCAGTATTTT. Its protein product is CATSPSMSTDTQYF.

In its sample, this clonotype was seen many times. V and J are TRBV7-8 and TRBJ1-2, with TRBD1 as a possible D gene (5 bases). The CDR3 runs to 14 residues. Per germline, CDR1 SGHVS and CDR2 FQNEAQ. V shed 5 bases and J shed 4 bases, with 14 bases lying between them. CDR3 sequence reads: CASSLATEFYGYTF. CDR3 bases: TGTGCCAGCAGCCTCGCGACAGAGTTCTATGGCTACACCTTC.

With regard to this clonotype: At one boundary the junction diverges from the germline segment, which might be a read error. The rearrangement joins TRBV9 to TRBJ1-6, with D perhaps matching TRBD1 (5 bases). Germline values: CDR1 SGDLS, CDR2 YYNGEE. The CDR3 length is 14 residues. CDR3 in amino acids: CASSARVYNLPLHF. Written as DNA, the CDR3 is TGTGCCAGCAGCGCCAGGGTTTATAATTTACCCCTCCACTTT.

This clonotype has just a few counts. The chain couples TRBV12-3 or TRBV12-4 to TRBJ1-2; D not resolved. The V and J ends lost 5 bases and 4 bases respectively, with 14 bases between them. The length of the CDR3 is 14 residues. CDR3 DNA: TGTGCCAGCAGTGAACCCCCAGGCTCCTATGGCTACACCTTC. Translation: CASSEPPGSYGYTF.

This clonotype was counted at least ten times. CDR3 amino acids: CASSPGAGEQYF. The CDR3 nucleotides read TGTGCCAGCAGCCCCGGCGCGGGGGAGCAGTACTTC. The chain carries TRBV11-3 and TRBJ2-7; perhaps TRBD2 as D (6 bases). V was cut by 5 bases and J by 7 bases, with 12 bases left in between. This CDR3 is built from 12 residues. In germline, CDR1 is SGHNT, CDR2 YENEEA.

This clonotype was seen a handful of times. The rearrangement joins TRBV3-1 to TRBJ2-7; D might be TRBD2 (5 bases). Germline V CDR1 and CDR2: LGHDT, YNNKEL (reference sequence). Trimming removed 4 bases from V and 0 bases from J, with 10 bases in between. The CDR3 is made up of 14 amino acids. In DNA, the CDR3 is TGTGCCAGCAGCCCCCTTGCGGGCTCCTACGAGCAGTACTTC. It translates to CASSPLAGSYEQYF.

In this sample, this clonotype turned up many times. The conserved phenylalanine or tryptophan normally closing the CDR3 is absent here, so this likely arose from a read error. V gene TRBV7-9 combines with J gene TRBJ1-2, with a weak D call TRBD1 (6 bases). The length of the CDR3 is 13 residues. Looked up from germline, CDR1 is SEHNR and CDR2 is FQNEAQ (reference sequence). V gave up 8 bases and J gave up 6 bases, with 16 bases separating them. The CDR3, as DNA: TGTGCCAGCGGAGTTACAGGGACGGATGGCTACACCGTC. Residues: CASGVTGTDGYTV.

This clonotype was seen many times. The chain has TRBV24-1 and TRBJ2-2; 10 bases agree with TRBD1. V was clipped by 4 bases and J by 4 bases; unmatched bases: 5. The CDR3 has 16 residues. CDR1 and CDR2 (germline): KGHDR, SFDVKD. The CDR3, as DNA: TGTGCCACCAGTGAGGCCGGGACAGGGGCCACCGGGGAGCTGTTTTTT. This translates into CATSEAGTGATGELFF.

The J gene is TRBJ1-1, the V gene TRBV29-1, with 7 bases lining up with TRBD1. The CDR3 contains 13 residues. V gave up 5 bases and J gave up 5 bases; unmatched junction bases: 8. Germline-derived CDR1 and CDR2 are SQVTM and ANQGSEA. In nucleotides, the CDR3 is TGCAGCGTTTCCAGACAGGGTGAAACTGAAGCTTTCTTT. This translates into CSVSRQGETEAFF.

This chain connects TRBV5-6 to TRBJ2-2, with TRBD2 matching over 9 bases. Unmatched junction bases numbered 13, after V lost 2 bases and J lost 2 bases. The CDR3 loop spans 19 amino acids. Germline V gives CDR1 SGHDT, CDR2 YYEEEE. The CDR3 region has the DNA TGTGCCAGCAGCTTTTCTTTCTTGAGCGGGAGGACAAACACCGGGGAGCTGTTTTTT. Protein product: CASSFSFLSGRTNTGELFF.

This clonotype was counted a few times. The chain joins TRBV9 to TRBJ1-1; 9 positions match TRBD1. V shed 3 bases, J shed 8 bases, and the junction held 8 bases outside the gene matches. The CDR3 extends over 14 amino acids. CDR1 is SGDLS, CDR2 YYNGEE, per germline. This CDR3 reads CASSAPRTGGEAFF. The CDR3 nucleotides read TGTGCCAGCAGCGCACCGAGAACAGGGGGCGAAGCTTTCTTT.

This clonotype was recorded a few times. The rearrangement joins TRBV7-9 to TRBJ2-1; TRBD1 matches 7 bases. This CDR3 is 15 amino acids long. V was clipped by 5 bases and J by 0 bases; unmatched bases: 4. CDR1 SEHNR and CDR2 FQNEAQ come from the germline V gene (reference sequence). The CDR3 reads CASSAGTVSYNEQFF. The CDR3, as DNA: TGTGCCAGCAGCGCCGGGACAGTCTCCTACAATGAGCAGTTCTTC.

This clonotype was observed at least ten times. The V gene is TRBV12-3 or TRBV12-4, the J gene TRBJ2-1; no clear D gene. The V end was cut by 5 bases, the J end by 9 bases, with 14 bases between. This CDR3 has 13 residues. The CDR3 nucleotides read TGTGCCAGCAGTCCCCTCAGGCTTGGTGAGCAGTTCTTC. Its translation: CASSPLRLGEQFF.

This clonotype has at least ten counts. V usage is TRBV15 and J usage is TRBJ2-5; TRBD1 or TRBD2 may be the D gene (6 bases each). Germline V CDR1 and CDR2: LNHNV, YYDKDF (reference sequence). This CDR3 comprises 15 residues. V was cut by 0 bases and J by 2 bases, with 10 bases left in between. The DNA for the CDR3 is TGTGCCACCAGCAGAGATGGGGGGCAGCAAGAGACCCAGTACTTC. Translating gives CATSRDGGQQETQYF. Using reference TRBV15 and TRBJ2-5 for the parts outside the CDR3, the full variable domain is DAMVIQNPRYQVTQFGKPVTLSCSQTLNHNVMYWYQQKSSQAPKLLFHYYDKDFNNEADTPDNFQSRRPNTSFCFLDIRSPGLGDTAMYLCATSRDGGQQETQYFGPGTRLLVL.

This clonotype was seen only a few times. The chain recombines TRBV20-1 with TRBJ2-1; tentative D call: TRBD2 (5 bases). The germline V gene encodes CDR1 DFQATT and CDR2 SNEGSKA (reference sequence). This CDR3 is built from 15 residues. V was cut by 0 bases and J by 8 bases, with 17 bases left in between. CDR3 residues: CSARDPASWKDEQFF. The CDR3 DNA is TGCAGTGCTAGAGATCCCGCTAGCTGGAAGGATGAGCAGTTCTTC.

The chain is built from TRBV7-3 and TRBJ2-1, with D perhaps matching TRBD2 (6 bases). In germline, CDR1 is SGHTA, CDR2 FQGTGA. V was pared by 0 bases and J by 0 bases, with 6 bases between. This CDR3 has 15 amino acids. The CDR3 loop reads CASSLTGSSYNEQFF. CDR3 DNA: TGTGCCAGCAGCTTAACCGGGAGCTCCTACAATGAGCAGTTCTTC. Drawing the rest from reference TRBV7-3 and TRBJ2-1, the complete variable domain is GAGVSQTPSNKVTEKGKYVELRCDPISGHTALYWYRQSLGQGPEFLIYFQGTGAADDSGLPNDRFFAVRPEGSVSTLKIQRTERGDSAVYLCASSLTGSSYNEQFFGPGTRLTVL.

This clonotype was seen just once. The chain has TRBV7-9 and TRBJ1-3, with no clear D. This CDR3 has 12 residues. The V end was cut by 3 bases, the J end by 8 bases, with 8 bases between. The germline V gene has CDR1 SEHNR and CDR2 FQNEAQ (reference sequence). This CDR3 reads CASSLHGDTIYF. The CDR3 DNA follows: TGTGCCAGCAGCTTGCACGGGGACACCATATATTTT.

This clonotype was detected many times. V is TRBV18 and J is TRBJ1-2; 9 bases fit TRBD1. The CDR3 is 15 residues long. Germline CDR1 reads KGHSH; CDR2 reads LQKENI. Trimming took 5 bases from V and 4 from J; bases not matched to a gene: 8. The CDR3 sequence: CASSLAGTGFYGYTF. As DNA, the CDR3 is TGTGCCAGCTCATTAGCCGGGACAGGGTTCTATGGCTACACCTTC.

The chain has TRBV12-3 or TRBV12-4 and TRBJ1-2; D is undetermined. The CDR3 covers 14 residues. V lost 2 bases and J 0 bases, leaving 7 bases between the germline ends. Here the CDR3 reads CASSLRGTNYGYTF. The CDR3 region has the DNA TGTGCCAGCAGTTTACGAGGGACTAACTATGGCTACACCTTC.

Many counts were recorded for this clonotype. The chain couples TRBV19 to TRBJ2-1; 8 bases are a match to TRBD2. The CDR3 runs 16 residues. Germline CDR1 LNHDA, CDR2 SQIVND (reference sequence). J was trimmed by 4 bases and V by 5 bases; bases with no gene match: 10. CDR3 DNA sequence: TGTGCCAGTAGTCCGATTCTGAGCGGGGGTTACAATGAGCAGTTCTTC. Translating it yields CASSPILSGGYNEQFF. Using reference TRBV19 and TRBJ2-1 for the parts outside the CDR3, the full variable domain is DGGITQSPKYLFRKEGQNVTLSCEQNLNHDAMYWYRQDPGQGLRLIYYSQIVNDFQKGDIAEGYSVSREKKESFPLTVTSAQKNPTAFYLCASSPILSGGYNEQFFGPGTRLTVL.

This clonotype was seen ten or more times. This sequence joins TRBV20-1 and TRBJ1-2, with unresolved D. V lost 6 bases and J 0 bases, leaving 17 bases between the germline ends. The CDR3 has 15 amino acids. Germline assignment: CDR1 DFQATT and CDR2 SNEGSKA (reference sequence). The CDR3 here is CSALNFLLPNYGYTF. In DNA, the CDR3 is TGCAGTGCCTTAAACTTCCTTCTGCCTAACTATGGCTACACCTTC.

This clonotype was observed many times. This chain links TRBV4-3 with TRBJ2-5; no firm D call. The germline V gene encodes CDR1 LGHNA and CDR2 YSLEER. V gave up 0 bases and J gave up 1 base, with 9 bases separating them. The CDR3 spans 15 residues. The CDR3 nucleotides read TGCGCCAGCAGCCAAGATACGGGCCGCCAAGAGACCCAGTACTTC. Its protein product is CASSQDTGRQETQYF.

This clonotype was seen repeatedly, ten times or more. The chain uses TRBV5-4 and TRBJ2-1; 9 positions agree with TRBD1. V lost 1 base to trimming and J lost 1 base; unmatched junction nucleotides: 6. The CDR3 spans 17 residues. Germline V gene data show CDR1 as SGHNT and CDR2 as YYREEE (reference sequence). CDR3 loop: CASSLPPGQGSYNEQFF. The CDR3 DNA reads as TGTGCCAGCAGCTTGCCTCCGGGACAGGGATCCTACAATGAGCAGTTCTTC.

This clonotype was seen at least ten times. V and J are TRBV4-3 and TRBJ1-2; D is unresolved. Between the trimmed V and J ends, which lost 1 base and 6 bases, there was a span of 27 bases. This CDR3 has 19 amino acids. Germline-derived CDR1 and CDR2 are LGHNA and YSLEER. The CDR3 DNA follows: TGCGCCAGCAGCCAAGGGCCTCTCTTGGCAGCCCCTTCGAGAGATGGCTACACCTTC. Translation: CASSQGPLLAAPSRDGYTF.

This clonotype was seen many times. This chain links TRBV3-1 with TRBJ2-7; D uncertain. Germline V gene data show CDR1 as LGHDT and CDR2 as YNNKEL (reference sequence). The CDR3 has 11 amino acids. The V end lost 3 bases, the J end lost 2 bases, and 2 bases lay between the germline ends. The CDR3 protein is CASSHAYEQYF. CDR3 DNA sequence: TGTGCCAGCAGCCACGCCTACGAGCAGTACTTC.